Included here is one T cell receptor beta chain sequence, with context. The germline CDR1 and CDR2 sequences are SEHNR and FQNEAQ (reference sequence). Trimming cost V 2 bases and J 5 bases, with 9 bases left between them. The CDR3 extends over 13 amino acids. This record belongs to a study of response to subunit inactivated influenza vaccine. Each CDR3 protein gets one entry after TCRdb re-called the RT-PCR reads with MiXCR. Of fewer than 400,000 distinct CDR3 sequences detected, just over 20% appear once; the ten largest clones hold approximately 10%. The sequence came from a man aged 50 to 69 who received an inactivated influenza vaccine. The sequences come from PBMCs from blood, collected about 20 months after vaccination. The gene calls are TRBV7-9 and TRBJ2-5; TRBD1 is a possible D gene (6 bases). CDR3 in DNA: TGTGCCAGCAGCTTAAACAGGGTTGAGACCCAGTACTTC. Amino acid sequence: CASSLNRVETQYF.